The 23 T cell receptor beta chains given below trace back to one sample, sequenced in a study of T cell repertoires in cytomegalovirus infection. What these receptors recognize is not known. Each CDR3 protein gets one entry after TCRdb re-called the reads with MiXCR. The sample includes some 940,000 distinct CDR3 sequences, approximately 31% of them seen just once. Sequencing used cultured CD8+ T cells from PBMCs, obtained from culture after CMV antigen stimulation. These receptors were obtained from a human donor in good health (CMV status not recorded). Some clones in this sample may be carry-over from other donors' samples.

As to this clonotype: Its ends do not fully match the called genes, so a read error is possible. The chain has TRBV7-6 and TRBJ1-4; 7 nucleotides line up with TRBD1. The CDR3 totals 16 residues. CDR1 is SGHVS, CDR2 FNYEAQ, per germline. CDR3 nucleotide sequence: TGTGCCACCAGCTTATCCCGACAGGGAGCTAATGAAAAACTGTTTTTT. Translation: CATSLSRQGANEKLFF.

This clonotype was seen a few times. The chain carries TRBV27 and TRBJ2-1, with TRBD1 matching over 10 bases. J was trimmed by 4 bases and V by 7 bases; bases with no gene match: 7. The germline CDR1 and CDR2 sequences are MNHEY and SMNVEV (reference sequence). The CDR3 extends over 15 amino acids. The CDR3 region has the DNA TGTGCCAGCACCCTGACAGGGGGCGCTTACAATGAGCAGTTCTTC. Its translation: CASTLTGGAYNEQFF.

The chain has TRBV6-5 and TRBJ2-5; D is possibly TRBD2 (6 bases). Between the trimmed V and J ends, which lost 4 bases and 4 bases, there was a span of 13 bases. Germline V lookup: CDR1 MNHEY, CDR2 SVGAGI. CDR3 length equals 14 residues. CDR3 sequence reads: CASSCNQEGETQYF. The CDR3 nucleotides are TGTGCCAGCAGTTGCAATCAGGAGGGAGAGACCCAGTACTTC.

This clonotype showed up just a few times. The chain joins TRBV9 to TRBJ1-5; TRBD1 is a possible D gene (6 bases). CDR3 length equals 15 residues. V was trimmed by 5 bases and J by 1 base, leaving 13 bases between them. The germline CDR1 and CDR2 sequences are SGDLS and YYNGEE. CDR3 region: CASSLEGVSNQPQHF. The CDR3 nucleotides are TGTGCCAGCAGTTTAGAGGGGGTAAGCAATCAGCCCCAGCATTTT.

The V gene is TRBV15, the J gene TRBJ2-1; D is undetermined. Germline V gives CDR1 LNHNV, CDR2 YYDKDF (reference sequence). The CDR3 is made up of 13 amino acids. Trimming shortened V by 5 bases and J by 7 bases, and 12 bases separated the two germline ends. CDR3 sequence (DNA): TGTGCCACCAGCGAGGACCTGAGTAATGAGCAGTTCTTC. Protein: CATSEDLSNEQFF.

A few counts support this clonotype. V usage is TRBV7-9 and J usage is TRBJ2-7; possibly TRBD1 or TRBD2 for D (5 bases each). Germline CDR1 SEHNR, CDR2 FQNEAQ (reference sequence). The ends were cut back, 6 bases at V and 5 bases at J, with 17 bases in the middle. This CDR3 has 14 amino acids. The CDR3 reads CASSLVGTSHEQYF. The CDR3 DNA sequence: TGTGCCAGCAGTCTGGTCGGGACCTCTCACGAGCAGTACTTC.

Only a few counts were recorded for this clonotype. The chain combines TRBV4-1 with TRBJ1-2, with D perhaps TRBD1 (6 bases). In germline, CDR1 is MGHRA, CDR2 YSYEKL. V was trimmed by 0 bases and J by 7 bases, leaving 15 bases between them. The CDR3 runs 15 residues. This CDR3 reads CASSQDPRTAFGYTF. The CDR3 bases are TGCGCCAGCAGCCAAGATCCGAGGACAGCTTTTGGCTACACCTTC.

Remarks on this clonotype: An end of the junction differs from the germline gene, which may be a read error. This sequence joins TRBV12-5 and TRBJ1-1; D is undetermined. CDR3 length equals 12 residues. Per germline, CDR1 LGHNT and CDR2 FRNRAP. The CDR3 loop is CTSGLSPPGAFF. CDR3 nucleotides: TGTACTAGTGGTTTGAGTCCTCCGGGAGCTTTCTTT.

This clonotype was observed at least ten times. This chain joins TRBV7-2 and TRBJ2-1; 10 bases map to TRBD2. Germline V gives CDR1 SGHTA, CDR2 FQGNSA. J was trimmed by 0 bases and V by 2 bases; bases with no gene match: 13. This CDR3 has 20 amino acids. CDR3 DNA sequence: TGTGCCAGCAGCTTAAGTACCCTAGCGGGGGCGCTGAGCTCCTACAATGAGCAGTTCTTC. Translating it yields CASSLSTLAGALSSYNEQFF.

This chain links TRBV2 with TRBJ1-5; D gene uncertain. Looked up from germline, CDR1 is SNHLY and CDR2 is FYNNEI. The CDR3 contains 17 residues. V lost 3 bases and J 4 bases, leaving 19 bases between the germline ends. The CDR3 region is CASSDPGALTANQPQHF. CDR3 in DNA: TGTGCCAGCAGTGATCCGGGTGCTCTTACAGCGAATCAGCCCCAGCATTTT.

The rearrangement links TRBV6-2 or TRBV6-3 to TRBJ2-7; D might be TRBD1 (6 bases). Germline V gives CDR1 MNHEY, CDR2 SVGEGT. Trimming pared 6 bases from V and 0 bases from J, leaving 12 bases between. The CDR3 loop spans 14 amino acids. The CDR3 loop reads CASSSRGGSYEQYV. The CDR3 coding sequence is TGTGCCAGCAGCTCCCGAGGGGGCTCCTACGAGCAGTACGTC.

The sample holds a few counts of this clonotype. The chain is built from TRBV7-8 and TRBJ2-5; 8 bases map to TRBD1. Germline V gives CDR1 SGHVS, CDR2 FQNEAQ. There are 14 residues in the CDR3. J lost 5 bases, V lost 6 bases, and 8 bases had no gene match. DNA of the CDR3: TGTGCCAGCAGAATACAGGGGGTGTGGGAGACCCAGTACTTC. Residues: CASRIQGVWETQYF.

V is TRBV6-1 and J is TRBJ1-2; D is unresolved. Germline CDR1 is MNHNS and CDR2 is SASEGT. There are 11 residues in the CDR3. V lost 6 bases, J lost 7 bases, and 9 bases lay in between. CDR3 sequence (DNA): TGTGCCAGCAGCTTCTACGCTGGCTACACCTTC. Translating gives CASSFYAGYTF.

This chain joins TRBV3-1 and TRBJ2-1; weak D call: TRBD2 (6 bases). V lost 4 bases and J 5 bases, leaving 15 bases between the germline ends. CDR1 and CDR2 (germline): LGHDT, YNNKEL (reference sequence). The CDR3 length is 15 residues. CDR3: CASSLTREEHNEQFF. CDR3 bases: TGTGCCAGCAGCCTCACGCGGGAAGAACACAATGAGCAGTTCTTC.

This rearrangement joins TRBV2 to TRBJ2-2, with D perhaps matching TRBD1 (5 bases). Germline lookup yields CDR1 SNHLY and CDR2 FYNNEI. CDR3 length equals 14 residues. V was shortened by 10 bases and J by 3 bases, with 15 bases between the two germline ends. CDR3: CAIPKGMDTGELFF. In DNA form, the CDR3 reads TGTGCCATCCCGAAGGGGATGGACACCGGGGAGCTGTTTTTT.

This clonotype has just a few counts. The CDR3 protein is CASSPSGTGVQETQYF. The CDR3 coding sequence is TGTGCCAGCAGCCCCTCCGGGACAGGGGTCCAAGAGACCCAGTACTTC. The chain has TRBV7-9 and TRBJ2-5; 10 nucleotides agree with TRBD1. The CDR3 sequence is 16 residues long. Germline V gene sequence: CDR1 SEHNR, CDR2 FQNEAQ (reference sequence). V lost 5 bases, J lost 1 base, and 7 bases stayed unmatched.

With regard to this clonotype: This may come from a read error, since a much larger clone is one base off. V is TRBV7-8 and J is TRBJ2-1; D is uncertain. CDR3 size: 12 residues. Germline V gene lookup returns CDR1 SGHVS and CDR2 FQNEAQ. The CDR3 coding sequence is TGTGCCAGCAGCGTTACAGAGTATGAGAAGTTCTTC. Translated: CASSVTEYEKFF.

This clonotype occurred a few times. The genes are TRBV15 and TRBJ1-2, with a weak D call TRBD1 (6 bases). The V gene's germline CDR1 is LNHNV and CDR2 YYDKDF (reference sequence). V was shortened by 0 bases and J by 5 bases, with 16 bases between the two germline ends. This CDR3 is built from 16 residues. The CDR3 protein is CATSRDFQGLVYGYTF. CDR3 nucleotide sequence: TGTGCCACCAGCAGAGATTTCCAGGGGTTGGTATATGGCTACACCTTC.

The sample holds a few counts of this clonotype. The chain recombines TRBV6-8 with TRBJ2-5; no firm D call. The CDR3 has 16 amino acids. CDR1 and CDR2 (germline): MNHGY, SAAAGT. V lost 6 bases, J lost 1 base, and 18 bases lay in between. DNA for the CDR3: TGTGCCAGCAGCTCACCACGAACCCTGATCCAAGAGACCCAGTACTTC. It yields the protein CASSSPRTLIQETQYF.

Many counts were recorded for this clonotype. The gene calls are TRBV20-1 and TRBJ1-1; possible D gene TRBD1, 6 bases. V was trimmed by 6 bases and J by 1 base, leaving 15 bases between them. CDR1 and CDR2 from the germline V gene are DFQATT and SNEGSKA (reference sequence). CDR3 size: 14 residues. CDR3 sequence reads: CSAPEGGRNTEAFF. In DNA, the CDR3 is TGCAGTGCGCCTGAGGGGGGGCGGAACACTGAAGCTTTCTTT.

In this sample, this clonotype turned up a few times. The gene calls are TRBV18 and TRBJ2-2, with D uncertain. The germline V and J ends were trimmed by 0 bases and 0 bases, with 11 bases remaining between them. The CDR3 loop spans 17 amino acids. Looked up from germline, CDR1 is KGHSH and CDR2 is LQKENI. CDR3 nucleotide sequence: TGTGCCAGCTCACCACCGTCCTCAGAGTCGAACACCGGGGAGCTGTTTTTT. It encodes CASSPPSSESNTGELFF. The full variable domain, its missing parts supplied by reference TRBV18 and TRBJ2-2, is NAGVMQNPRHLVRRRGQEARLRCSPMKGHSHVYWYRQLPEEGLKFMVYLQKENIIDESGMPKERFSAEFPKEGPSILRIQQVVRGDSAAYFCASSPPSSESNTGELFFGEGSRLTVL.

This chain connects TRBV7-6 to TRBJ2-7, with TRBD1 matching 11 bases. Germline assignment: CDR1 SGHVS and CDR2 FNYEAQ. This CDR3 comprises 16 residues. V gave up 2 bases and J gave up 1 base; unmatched junction bases: 4. The CDR3, as DNA: TGTGCCAGCAGCTTATCCGGGACAGGGGGTTCCTACGAGCAGTACTTC. Translated: CASSLSGTGGSYEQYF.

This chain links TRBV6-1 with TRBJ2-1, with a possible D match to TRBD2 (5 bases). V lost 2 bases to trimming and J lost 8 bases, with 13 bases between them. The CDR3 is made up of 14 amino acids. Germline CDR1 reads MNHNS; CDR2 reads SASEGT. The CDR3 spells CASSETGLEDEQFF. Here the CDR3 DNA reads TGTGCCAGCAGTGAAACCGGTCTGGAGGATGAGCAGTTCTTC.